This T cell receptor (beta chain) was obtained from a study of blood T cells in healthy people across ages. On this clonotype: The antigen is undetermined.

Each donor supplied ten milliliters of peripheral blood. The study's findings and limits: Donor CMV infection status was unknown, possibly confounding age-related changes in expanded clonotypes. Significant beta diversity loss was already apparent by age around 40, declining roughly linearly.

Combining a sample-barcoded 5' primer with a J-beta primer mix, a second PCR ran for about 7 to 11 cycles. Every molecule of cDNA carried a tag from a template-switch adaptor with 12 random nucleotides. In TCRdb, the 5' RACE reads were re-called with MiXCR into one record per CDR3 protein. The sample shows more than 1 million distinct CDR3 sequences, more than 35% of them seen only once. The CDR3 has 14 amino acids. Germline CDR1 reads SGHAT; CDR2 reads FQNNGV. V lost 3 bases, J lost 10 bases, and 16 bases lay in between. The sample was blood. The TCR was taken from a woman aged 60 to 75 in good health. The chain joins TRBV11-2 to TRBJ2-1; D is unclear. The CDR3 spells CASSFESSSVEQFF. The CDR3 coding sequence is TGTGCCAGCAGCTTCGAGTCTAGTTCAGTCGAGCAGTTCTTC.